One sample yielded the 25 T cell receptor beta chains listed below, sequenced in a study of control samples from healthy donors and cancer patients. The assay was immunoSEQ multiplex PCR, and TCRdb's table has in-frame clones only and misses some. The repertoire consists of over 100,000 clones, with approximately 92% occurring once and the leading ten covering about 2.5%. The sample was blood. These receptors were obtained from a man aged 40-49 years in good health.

CDR3 DNA sequence: TGTGCCAGCAGTTTAGGCTCTACTAATACGCAGTATTTT. It specifies CASSLGSTNTQYF. V gene TRBV12-3 or TRBV12-4 combines with J gene TRBJ2-3; no definite D call. The CDR3 runs to 13 residues. Between the trimmed V and J ends, which lost 1 base and 7 bases, there was a span of 9 bases.

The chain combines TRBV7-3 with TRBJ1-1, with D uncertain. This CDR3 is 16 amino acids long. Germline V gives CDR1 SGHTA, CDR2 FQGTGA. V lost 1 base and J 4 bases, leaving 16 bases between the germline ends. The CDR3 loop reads CASSLNPTGDTTEAFF. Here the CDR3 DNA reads TGTGCCAGCAGCTTAAACCCCACCGGGGATACCACTGAAGCTTTCTTT.

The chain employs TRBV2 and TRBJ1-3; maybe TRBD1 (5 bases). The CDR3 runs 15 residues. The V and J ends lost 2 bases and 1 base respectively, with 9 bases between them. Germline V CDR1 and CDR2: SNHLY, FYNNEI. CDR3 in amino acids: CASSEPRVSGNTIYF. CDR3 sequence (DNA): TGTGCCAGCAGTGAACCCAGGGTGTCTGGAAACACCATATATTTT.

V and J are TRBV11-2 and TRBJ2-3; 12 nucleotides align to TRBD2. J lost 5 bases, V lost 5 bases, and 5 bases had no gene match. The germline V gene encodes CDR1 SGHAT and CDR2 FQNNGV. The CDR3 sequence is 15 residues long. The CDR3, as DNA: TGTGCCAGCAGCCCTAGCGGGGGGGCCGGAGATACGCAGTATTTT. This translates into CASSPSGGAGDTQYF.

CDR3 DNA: TGTGCCAGCGGGGCCCTGGGACTAGCTACCTACGAGCAGTACTTC. Its protein product is CASGALGLATYEQYF. The V call is TRBV6-5, the J call TRBJ2-7; 9 bases map to TRBD2. This CDR3 contains 15 residues. CDR1 is MNHEY and CDR2 is SVGAGI in the germline V gene. Losses at the gene ends were 8 bases for V and 2 bases for J; bases not matched to a gene: 10.

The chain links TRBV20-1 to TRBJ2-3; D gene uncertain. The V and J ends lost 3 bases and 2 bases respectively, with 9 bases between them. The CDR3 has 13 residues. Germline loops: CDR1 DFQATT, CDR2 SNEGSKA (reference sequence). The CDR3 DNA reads TGCAGTGCTAGTGTCTTTAACACAGATACGCAGTATTTT. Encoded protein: CSASVFNTDTQYF.

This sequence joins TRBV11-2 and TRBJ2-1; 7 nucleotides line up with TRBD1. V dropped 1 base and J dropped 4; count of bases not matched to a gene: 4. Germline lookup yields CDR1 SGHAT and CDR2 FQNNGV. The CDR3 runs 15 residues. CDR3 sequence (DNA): TGTGCCAGCAGCTTAGGGACAGGAGCTTACAATGAGCAGTTCTTC. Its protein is CASSLGTGAYNEQFF.

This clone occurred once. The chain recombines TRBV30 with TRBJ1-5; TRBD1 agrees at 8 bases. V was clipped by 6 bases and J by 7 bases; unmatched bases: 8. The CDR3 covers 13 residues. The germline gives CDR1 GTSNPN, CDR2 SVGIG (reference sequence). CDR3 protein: CACKTGVGQPQHF. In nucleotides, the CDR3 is TGTGCCTGCAAGACAGGGGTGGGCCAGCCCCAGCATTTT.

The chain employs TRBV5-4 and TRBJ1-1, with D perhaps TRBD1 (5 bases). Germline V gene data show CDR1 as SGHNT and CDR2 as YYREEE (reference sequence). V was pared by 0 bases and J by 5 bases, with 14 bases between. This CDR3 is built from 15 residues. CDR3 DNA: TGTGCCAGCAGCTTGGGGGCTAGGGGCCAAACTGAAGCTTTCTTT. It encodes CASSLGARGQTEAFF.

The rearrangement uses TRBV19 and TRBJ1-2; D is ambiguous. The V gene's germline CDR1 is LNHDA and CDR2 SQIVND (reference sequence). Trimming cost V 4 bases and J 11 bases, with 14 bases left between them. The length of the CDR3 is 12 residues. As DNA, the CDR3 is TGTGCCAGTAGTACCCTGGGAAGAGGTTACACCTTC. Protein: CASSTLGRGYTF.

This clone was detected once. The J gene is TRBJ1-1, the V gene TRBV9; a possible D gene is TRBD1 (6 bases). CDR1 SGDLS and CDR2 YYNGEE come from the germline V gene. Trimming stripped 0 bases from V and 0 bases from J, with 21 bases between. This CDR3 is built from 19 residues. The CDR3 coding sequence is TGTGCCAGCAGCGTAGGACCTACAGGGACGGGTACCGTGAACACTGAAGCTTTCTTT. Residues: CASSVGPTGTGTVNTEAFF.

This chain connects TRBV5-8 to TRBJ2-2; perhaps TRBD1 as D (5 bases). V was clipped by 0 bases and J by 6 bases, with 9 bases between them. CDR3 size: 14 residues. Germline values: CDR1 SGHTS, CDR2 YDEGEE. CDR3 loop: CASSLVVGAGELFF. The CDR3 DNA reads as TGTGCCAGCAGCTTGGTGGTAGGGGCCGGGGAGCTGTTTTTT.

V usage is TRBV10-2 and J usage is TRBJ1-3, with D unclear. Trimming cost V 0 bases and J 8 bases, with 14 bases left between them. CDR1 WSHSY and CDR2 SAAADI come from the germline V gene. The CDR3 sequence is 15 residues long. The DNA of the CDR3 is TGCGCCAGCAGTGAGTCGTCGGCCTCGGGATACACCATATATTTT. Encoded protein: CASSESSASGYTIYF.

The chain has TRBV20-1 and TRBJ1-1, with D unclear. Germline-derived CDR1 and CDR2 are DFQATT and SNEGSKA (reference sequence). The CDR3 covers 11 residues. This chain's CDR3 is CMRRRNTEAFF. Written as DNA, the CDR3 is TGCATGCGAAGACGGAACACTGAAGCTTTCTTT.

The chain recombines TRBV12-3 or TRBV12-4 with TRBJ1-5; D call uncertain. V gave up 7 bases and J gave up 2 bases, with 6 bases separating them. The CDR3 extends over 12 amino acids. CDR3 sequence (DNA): TGTGCCAGCAAGGAGGGCAATCAGCCCCAGCATTTT. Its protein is CASKEGNQPQHF.

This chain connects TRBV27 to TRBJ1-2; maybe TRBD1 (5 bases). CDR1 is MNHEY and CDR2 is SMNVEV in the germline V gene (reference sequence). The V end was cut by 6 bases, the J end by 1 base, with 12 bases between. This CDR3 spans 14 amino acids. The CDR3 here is CASRRRGNNYGYTF. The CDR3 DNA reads TGTGCCAGCAGGCGGAGGGGAAATAACTATGGCTACACCTTC.

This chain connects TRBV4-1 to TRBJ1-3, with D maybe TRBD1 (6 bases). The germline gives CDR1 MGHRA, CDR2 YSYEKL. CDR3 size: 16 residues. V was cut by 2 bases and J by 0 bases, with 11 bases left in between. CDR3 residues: CASSQWGQNSGNTIYF. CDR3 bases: TGCGCCAGCAGCCAATGGGGGCAGAACTCTGGAAACACCATATATTTT.

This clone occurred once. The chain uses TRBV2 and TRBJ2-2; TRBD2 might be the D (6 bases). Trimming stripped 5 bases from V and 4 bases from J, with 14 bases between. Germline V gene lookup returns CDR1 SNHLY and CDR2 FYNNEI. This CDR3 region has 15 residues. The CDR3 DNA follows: TGTGCCAGCAGTCGGGACTTGCCGATCACCGGGGAGCTGTTTTTT. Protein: CASSRDLPITGELFF.

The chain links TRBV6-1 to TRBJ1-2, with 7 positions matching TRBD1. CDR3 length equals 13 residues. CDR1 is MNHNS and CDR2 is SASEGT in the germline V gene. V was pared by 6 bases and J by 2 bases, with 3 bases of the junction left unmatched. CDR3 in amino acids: CASSPTGNYGYTF. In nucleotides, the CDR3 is TGTGCCAGCAGCCCGACAGGGAACTATGGCTACACCTTC.

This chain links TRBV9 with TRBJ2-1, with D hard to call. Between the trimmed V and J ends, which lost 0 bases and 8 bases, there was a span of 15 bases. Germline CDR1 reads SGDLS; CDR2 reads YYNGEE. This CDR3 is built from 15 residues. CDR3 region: CASSVGGLYLDEQFF. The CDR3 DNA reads TGTGCCAGCAGCGTAGGCGGCCTTTATCTAGATGAGCAGTTCTTC.

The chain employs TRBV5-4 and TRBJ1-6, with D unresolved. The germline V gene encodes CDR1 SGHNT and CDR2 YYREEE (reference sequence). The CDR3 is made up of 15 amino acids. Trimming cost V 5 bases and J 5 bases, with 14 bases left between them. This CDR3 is CASRSGIVDNSPLHF. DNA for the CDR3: TGTGCCAGCAGGTCAGGAATCGTGGATAATTCACCCCTCCACTTT.

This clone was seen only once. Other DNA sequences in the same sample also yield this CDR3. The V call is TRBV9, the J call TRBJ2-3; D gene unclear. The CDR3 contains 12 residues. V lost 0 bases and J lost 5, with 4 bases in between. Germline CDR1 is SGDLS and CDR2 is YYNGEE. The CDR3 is CASSVVGDTQYF. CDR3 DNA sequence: TGTGCCAGCAGCGTAGTAGGAGATACGCAGTATTTT.

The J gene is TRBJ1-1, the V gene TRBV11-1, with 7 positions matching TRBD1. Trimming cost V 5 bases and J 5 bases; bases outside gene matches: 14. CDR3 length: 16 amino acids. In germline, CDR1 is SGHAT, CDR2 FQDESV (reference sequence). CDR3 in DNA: TGTGCCAGCAGCCCCAGGGGGAGCTTCTCGGTGACTGAAGCTTTCTTT. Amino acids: CASSPRGSFSVTEAFF.

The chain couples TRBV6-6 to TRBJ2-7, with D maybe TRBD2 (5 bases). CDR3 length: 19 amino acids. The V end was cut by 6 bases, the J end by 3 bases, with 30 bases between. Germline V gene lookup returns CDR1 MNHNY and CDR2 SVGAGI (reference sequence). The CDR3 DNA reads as TGTGCCAGCAGCTACCGCCTGAGGGTAGCTCTTAATAACCGCTACGAGCAGTACTTC. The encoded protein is CASSYRLRVALNNRYEQYF.

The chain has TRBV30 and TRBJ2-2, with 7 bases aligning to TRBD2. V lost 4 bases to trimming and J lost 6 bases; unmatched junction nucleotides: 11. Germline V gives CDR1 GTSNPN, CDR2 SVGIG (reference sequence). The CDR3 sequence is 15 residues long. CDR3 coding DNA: TGTGCCTGGACGGGTGGACTAGGTGGGGCCGGGGAGCTGTTTTTT. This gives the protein CAWTGGLGGAGELFF.